The clone carrying this T cell receptor (beta chain) was detected once. This CDR3 has 15 amino acids. V was trimmed by 0 bases and J by 7 bases, leaving 12 bases between them. CDR1 is MNHNY, CDR2 SVGAGI, per germline (reference sequence). This sample was taken from a study of beta chain features in type 1 diabetes. Of the isolated RNA, all was reverse transcribed, and so the sequenced material was expressed TCRB transcripts. Using immunoSEQ multiplex PCR, the repertoire was profiled, and TCRdb retains in-frame clones only, with some absent. Here the sample spans roughly 140,000 clones, 11% being singletons.

The receptor comes from a man younger than 30 in good health. The specimen was central memory CD4+ T cells from blood. The rearrangement joins TRBV6-6 to TRBJ2-2; possibly TRBD2 for D (6 bases). The DNA of the CDR3 is TGTGCCAGCAGTTACTCTTGGGACTCGGTCGGGGAGCTGTTTTTT. It specifies CASSYSWDSVGELFF.